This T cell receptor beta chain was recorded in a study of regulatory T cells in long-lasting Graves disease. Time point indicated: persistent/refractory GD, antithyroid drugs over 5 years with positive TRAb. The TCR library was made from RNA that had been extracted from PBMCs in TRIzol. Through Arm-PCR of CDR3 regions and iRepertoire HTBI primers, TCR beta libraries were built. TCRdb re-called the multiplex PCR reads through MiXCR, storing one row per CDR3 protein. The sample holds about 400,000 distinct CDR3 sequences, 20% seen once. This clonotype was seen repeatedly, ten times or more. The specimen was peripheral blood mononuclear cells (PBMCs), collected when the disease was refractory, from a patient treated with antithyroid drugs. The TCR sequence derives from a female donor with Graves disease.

The DNA of the CDR3 is TGTGCCAGCAGTATCTCTAGCGGAGCGAACACCGGGGAGCTGTTTTTT. It yields the protein CASSISSGANTGELFF. The genes are TRBV12-3 or TRBV12-4 and TRBJ2-2; 7 bases map to TRBD2. The CDR3 has 16 amino acids. J lost 0 bases, V lost 5 bases, and 6 bases had no gene match.